This T cell receptor (beta chain) was sequenced during a study of blood T cell repertoires in COVID-19. Study as a whole: The United States, Italy and Spain were the sources of the acute and convalescent COVID-19 samples. From T cells, B-cell-depleted T cells, or PBMCs came the material, which was cDNA or gDNA.

As originally analysed: Reference gene primers were amplified, and this amplification served to estimate nucleated cell counts. Repertoires were generated with immunoSEQ multiplex PCR, while TCRdb's copy carries only in-frame clones and drops some. D and trimming come from the DNA, and the V and J calls and clone size come from that table. The sample lists tens of thousands of clones; 84% were seen once. The sample taken for sequencing was peripheral blood. The receptor's source is a human donor in a cohort sampled during active COVID-19.

The CDR3 protein is CASNRDNSPLHF. The CDR3 DNA sequence: TGTGCCAGCAACAGGGATAATTCACCCCTCCACTTT. J is TRBJ1-6 and V is TRBV6-5, with a tentative D call TRBD1 (6 bases). Trimming left V 7 bases short and J 5 bases short, with 6 bases between. From germline, CDR1 is MNHEY and CDR2 SVGAGI. CDR3 length: 12 residues.